These 22 T cell receptor beta chains came from one sample sequenced in a study of blood T cell repertoires in COVID-19. Method: immunoSEQ multiplex PCR; TCRdb's copy keeps in-frame clones and lacks some. Here the sample spans about 60,000 clones, 60% to 85% being singletons. The sequenced material came from peripheral blood. These TCRs come from a human donor in a cohort sampled during active COVID-19.

A single count supports this clone. The chain has TRBV7-4 and TRBJ1-4; D uncertain. V lost 1 base to trimming and J lost 6 bases, with 12 bases between them. CDR3 length: 15 residues. In germline, CDR1 is SGHVT, CDR2 SQSDAQ. CDR3 amino acids: CASSLGGGPDEKLFF. For the CDR3, the DNA is TGTGCCAGCAGCTTAGGGGGAGGGCCTGATGAAAAACTGTTTTTT.

The chain uses TRBV18 and TRBJ2-7; 11 bases map to TRBD1. The CDR3 extends over 16 amino acids. Per the germline V gene, CDR1 is KGHSH and CDR2 is LQKENI. V gave up 4 bases and J gave up 6 bases; unmatched junction bases: 11. As DNA, the CDR3 is TGTGCCAGCTCACTTCTTGGACAGGGGGCAGGGGTCGAGCAGTACTTC. This gives the protein CASSLLGQGAGVEQYF.

This chain uses TRBV24-1 with TRBJ2-1; TRBD1 aligns across 7 bases. CDR3 size: 17 residues. The ends lost 6 bases at V and 1 base at J; junction bases unmatched: 11. The germline V gene has CDR1 KGHDR and CDR2 SFDVKD. The CDR3: CATSQSTPGQSYNEQFF. CDR3 nucleotides: TGTGCCACCAGTCAGAGCACCCCGGGACAGTCCTACAATGAGCAGTTCTTC.

This chain uses TRBV19 with TRBJ1-5; D gene unclear. This CDR3 has 13 residues. Germline V gene sequence: CDR1 LNHDA, CDR2 SQIVND (reference sequence). V shed 6 bases and J shed 6 bases, with 12 bases lying between them. The CDR3 coding sequence is TGTGCCAGTAGCACCCAGACGGGTCAGCCCCAGCATTTT. Translated, it gives CASSTQTGQPQHF.

This clone was detected only a few times. The chain carries TRBV7-3 and TRBJ1-3; tentative D call: TRBD1 (5 bases). The germline V gene encodes CDR1 SGHTA and CDR2 FQGTGA. V was clipped by 10 bases and J by 0 bases, with 19 bases between them. This CDR3 has 16 residues. The CDR3 bases are TGTGCCACGTCAAGGGGAGGGGCTTCCTCTGGAAACACCATATATTTT. Translation gives CATSRGGASSGNTIYF.

CDR3: CASSLFEMGRASKNIQYF. CDR3 in DNA: TGCGCCAGCAGCTTGTTTGAGATGGGCAGGGCTTCCAAAAACATTCAGTACTTC. The V and J genes are TRBV5-1 and TRBJ2-4; D is possibly TRBD1 (5 bases). CDR1 is SGHRS, CDR2 YFSETQ, per germline. Trimming pared 1 base from V and 2 bases from J, leaving 19 bases between. The CDR3 has 18 residues.

V and J are TRBV27 and TRBJ2-1; 9 bases are a match to TRBD2. The CDR3 has 15 amino acids. Per germline, CDR1 MNHEY and CDR2 SMNVEV (reference sequence). V was pared by 3 bases and J by 6 bases, with 6 bases of the junction left unmatched. In DNA form, the CDR3 reads TGTGCCAGCAGTTTGAAAAGCGGGAGGTCCAATGAGCAGTTCTTC. This sequence encodes CASSLKSGRSNEQFF.

This clone was observed a single time. The chain combines TRBV7-2 with TRBJ2-1; 8 bases map to TRBD2. This CDR3 has 15 residues. Germline V CDR1 and CDR2: SGHTA, FQGNSA. The V gene end was trimmed by 5 bases and the J gene end by 10 bases; junction bases not matched to a gene: 13. CDR3 DNA: TGTGCCAGCAGCCCCACTGGCGGGGGGCCGGAAGAGCAGTTCTTC. Its protein is CASSPTGGGPEEQFF.

The chain joins TRBV19 to TRBJ2-1; TRBD1 matches at 7 bases. CDR1 and CDR2 (germline): LNHDA, SQIVND (reference sequence). J lost 3 bases, V lost 5 bases, and 4 bases had no gene match. This CDR3 is 14 amino acids long. CDR3 sequence (DNA): TGTGCCAGTAGTCCCTGGACAGGCTACAATGAGCAGTTCTTC. It translates to CASSPWTGYNEQFF.

CDR3 bases: TGCGCCAGCAGCCAAGAACAATTTAGCAATCAGCCCCAGCATTTT. Translating it yields CASSQEQFSNQPQHF. The chain is built from TRBV4-1 and TRBJ1-5; D gene ambiguous. Germline CDR1 MGHRA, CDR2 YSYEKL. CDR3 length equals 15 residues. V lost 0 bases and J lost 0, with 6 bases in between.

The V and J genes are TRBV24-1 and TRBJ1-5, with a weak D call TRBD1 (6 bases). The length of the CDR3 is 19 residues. The germline V and J ends were trimmed by 4 bases and 4 bases, with 25 bases remaining between them. Germline V gene data show CDR1 as KGHDR and CDR2 as SFDVKD. CDR3 in amino acids: CATSDPVKQGLARNQPQHF. The CDR3 DNA follows: TGTGCCACCAGTGACCCAGTTAAACAGGGACTAGCAAGGAATCAGCCCCAGCATTTT.

The chain has TRBV6-6 and TRBJ2-1; D is possibly TRBD2 (6 bases). The CDR3 covers 16 residues. Germline lookup yields CDR1 MNHNY and CDR2 SVGAGI (reference sequence). V was shortened by 6 bases and J by 8 bases, with 23 bases between the two germline ends. The DNA of the CDR3 is TGTGCCAGCAGCTCCCCCGCGGGGAGAACTGGGGATGAGCAGTTCTTC. It specifies CASSSPAGRTGDEQFF.

The V call is TRBV5-1, the J call TRBJ2-7, with D perhaps matching TRBD1 (6 bases). The CDR3 contains 15 residues. Trimming took 7 bases from V and 3 from J, leaving 20 bases between them. Germline V gene lookup returns CDR1 SGHRS and CDR2 YFSETQ. CDR3 sequence: CASQVDSPQGYEQYF. The DNA of the CDR3 is TGCGCCAGCCAAGTGGACAGCCCCCAGGGCTACGAGCAGTACTTC.

The chain couples TRBV30 to TRBJ2-1, with D maybe TRBD2 (5 bases). The V gene's germline CDR1 is GTSNPN and CDR2 SVGIG (reference sequence). This CDR3 has 13 amino acids. V lost 5 bases to trimming and J lost 8 bases, with 16 bases between them. In DNA form, the CDR3 reads TGTGCCTGGTCCCACCGGGATGGATATGAGCAGTTCTTC. The encoded protein is CAWSHRDGYEQFF.

This clone has a handful of counts. The chain employs TRBV4-3 and TRBJ2-2, with unresolved D. The CDR3 runs to 15 residues. The V gene lost 0 bases and the J gene lost 4 bases, with 9 bases spanning the gap. Germline lookup yields CDR1 LGHNA and CDR2 YSLEER. CDR3 sequence (DNA): TGCGCCAGCAGCCAAGAAACACAGAGCACCGGGGAGCTGTTTTTT. It translates to CASSQETQSTGELFF.

This chain uses TRBV5-1 with TRBJ2-7; 10 bases align to TRBD2. Per germline, CDR1 SGHRS and CDR2 YFSETQ. The CDR3 sequence is 14 residues long. V lost 4 bases and J lost 3; bases outside the gene matches: 4. For the CDR3, the DNA is TGCGCCAGCAGCCGGACTAGCGGACTCTACGAGCAGTACTTC. This codes for CASSRTSGLYEQYF.

Ten or more counts support this clone. The genes are TRBV5-1 and TRBJ2-5; the match to TRBD2 covers 7 bases. V was clipped by 0 bases and J by 5 bases; unmatched bases: 10. This CDR3 has 16 amino acids. Germline CDR1 and CDR2: SGHRS and YFSETQ. In DNA form, the CDR3 reads TGCGCCAGCAGCTTGGGTGGGAGCGGGGCTGGCGAGACCCAGTACTTC. It encodes CASSLGGSGAGETQYF.

The rearrangement links TRBV5-8 to TRBJ2-3; possibly TRBD1 for D (5 bases). This CDR3 comprises 17 residues. Germline CDR1 SGHTS, CDR2 YDEGEE. The ends were cut back, 3 bases at V and 1 base at J, with 18 bases in the middle. The CDR3 DNA reads as TGTGCCAGCAGCTCGGAACCGCAGGGAACCCGCACAGATACGCAGTATTTT. Translated, it gives CASSSEPQGTRTDTQYF.

The genes are TRBV19 and TRBJ2-2; 11 bases are a match to TRBD2. The germline gives CDR1 LNHDA, CDR2 SQIVND (reference sequence). With V trimmed by 6 bases and J by 4 bases, 7 bases remained unmatched. This CDR3 is built from 16 residues. The CDR3 region is CASSLSGRAFTGELFF. DNA for the CDR3: TGTGCCAGTAGCCTTAGCGGGAGGGCTTTCACCGGGGAGCTGTTTTTT.

This chain uses TRBV19 with TRBJ1-1, with TRBD1 matching over 7 bases. The CDR3 covers 15 residues. V lost 1 base, J lost 5 bases, and 7 bases stayed unmatched. Per the germline V gene, CDR1 is LNHDA and CDR2 is SQIVND (reference sequence). The CDR3 is CASSIGGQVRTEAFF. CDR3 coding DNA: TGTGCCAGTAGTATAGGAGGACAGGTTAGGACTGAAGCTTTCTTT.

The chain carries TRBV18 and TRBJ2-2, with D unresolved. This CDR3 comprises 16 residues. Trimming cost V 6 bases and J 4 bases, with 18 bases left between them. Germline lookup yields CDR1 KGHSH and CDR2 LQKENI. CDR3 bases: TGTGCCAGCTCCCTGACCGCTCTAGGTGCCACCGGGGAGCTGTTTTTT. It is translated as CASSLTALGATGELFF. The variable domain in full, with the rest retrieved from reference TRBV18 and TRBJ2-2, is NAGVMQNPRHLVRRRGQEARLRCSPMKGHSHVYWYRQLPEEGLKFMVYLQKENIIDESGMPKERFSAEFPKEGPSILRIQQVVRGDSAAYFCASSLTALGATGELFFGEGSRLTVL.

The chain employs TRBV4-1 and TRBJ2-6; TRBD1 might be the D (5 bases). This CDR3 spans 18 amino acids. Looked up from germline, CDR1 is MGHRA and CDR2 is YSYEKL. The ends were cut back, 0 bases at V and 0 bases at J, with 12 bases in the middle. The CDR3 nucleotides read TGCGCCAGCAGCCAAGAGCCAGGGAACCCCTCTGGGGCCAACGTCCTGACTTTC. Protein: CASSQEPGNPSGANVLTF.